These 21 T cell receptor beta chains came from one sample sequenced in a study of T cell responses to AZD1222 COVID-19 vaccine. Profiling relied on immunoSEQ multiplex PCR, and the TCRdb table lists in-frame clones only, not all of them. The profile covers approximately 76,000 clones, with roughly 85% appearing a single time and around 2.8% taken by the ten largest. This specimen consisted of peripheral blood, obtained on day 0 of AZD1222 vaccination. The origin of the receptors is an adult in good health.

DNA for the CDR3: TGCAGCGTTGCCCGAGACAGGGGGACCGAAGCTTTCTTT. This encodes CSVARDRGTEAFF. This chain uses TRBV29-1 with TRBJ1-1; 9 positions match TRBD1. The germline CDR1 and CDR2 sequences are SQVTM and ANQGSEA. The CDR3 spans 13 residues. The ends lost 4 bases at V and 8 bases at J; junction bases unmatched: 8.

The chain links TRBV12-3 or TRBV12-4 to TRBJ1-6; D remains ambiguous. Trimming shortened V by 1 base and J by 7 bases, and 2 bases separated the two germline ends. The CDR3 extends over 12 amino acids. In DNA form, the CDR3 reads TGTGCCAGCAGTTTAGAGAATTCACCCCTCCACTTT. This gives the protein CASSLENSPLHF.

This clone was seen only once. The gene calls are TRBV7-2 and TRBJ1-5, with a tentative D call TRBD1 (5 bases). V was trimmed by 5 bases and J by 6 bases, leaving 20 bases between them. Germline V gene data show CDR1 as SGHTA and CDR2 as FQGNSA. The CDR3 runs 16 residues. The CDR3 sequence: CASSQRGVDTTQPQHF. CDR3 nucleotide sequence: TGTGCCAGCAGCCAGCGGGGGGTGGATACGACTCAGCCCCAGCATTTT.

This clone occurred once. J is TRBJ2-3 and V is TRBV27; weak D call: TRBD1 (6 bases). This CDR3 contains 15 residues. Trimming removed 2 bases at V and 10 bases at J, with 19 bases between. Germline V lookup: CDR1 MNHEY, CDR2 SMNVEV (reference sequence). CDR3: CASSLRTVGGGPQYF. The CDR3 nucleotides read TGTGCCAGCAGTTTACGGACTGTGGGTGGGGGCCCGCAGTATTTT.

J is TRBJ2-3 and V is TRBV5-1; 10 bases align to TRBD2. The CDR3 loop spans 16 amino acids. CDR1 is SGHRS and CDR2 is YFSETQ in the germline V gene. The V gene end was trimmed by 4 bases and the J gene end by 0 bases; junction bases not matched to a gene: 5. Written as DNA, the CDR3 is TGCGCCAGCAGCCCGGGGACTAGCGTCAGCACAGATACGCAGTATTTT. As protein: CASSPGTSVSTDTQYF.

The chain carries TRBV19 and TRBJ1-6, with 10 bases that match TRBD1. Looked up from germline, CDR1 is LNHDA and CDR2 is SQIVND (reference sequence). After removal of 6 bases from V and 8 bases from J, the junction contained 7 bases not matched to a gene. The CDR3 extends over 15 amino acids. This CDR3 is CASSGRTGGDSPLHF. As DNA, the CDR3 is TGTGCCAGTAGCGGACGGACAGGGGGGGATTCACCCCTCCACTTT.

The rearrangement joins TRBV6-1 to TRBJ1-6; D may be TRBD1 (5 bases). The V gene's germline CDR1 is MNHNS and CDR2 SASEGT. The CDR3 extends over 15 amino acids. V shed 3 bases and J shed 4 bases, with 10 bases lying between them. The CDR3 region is CASSDVGGYNSPLHF. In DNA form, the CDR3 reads TGTGCCAGCAGTGACGTCGGGGGTTATAATTCACCCCTCCACTTT.

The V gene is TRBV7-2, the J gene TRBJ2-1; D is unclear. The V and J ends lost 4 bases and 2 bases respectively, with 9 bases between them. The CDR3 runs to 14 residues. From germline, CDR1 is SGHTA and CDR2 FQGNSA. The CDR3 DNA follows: TGTGCCAGCAGCTCCCACGCCGCCTACAATGAGCAGTTCTTC. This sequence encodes CASSSHAAYNEQFF.

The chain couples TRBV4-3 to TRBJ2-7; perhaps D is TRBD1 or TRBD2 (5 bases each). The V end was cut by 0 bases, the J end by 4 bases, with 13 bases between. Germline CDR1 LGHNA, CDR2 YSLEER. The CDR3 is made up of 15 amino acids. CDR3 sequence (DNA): TGCGCCAGCAGCCAAGAGTCCGGGACCGTTTACGAGCAGTACTTC. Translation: CASSQESGTVYEQYF.

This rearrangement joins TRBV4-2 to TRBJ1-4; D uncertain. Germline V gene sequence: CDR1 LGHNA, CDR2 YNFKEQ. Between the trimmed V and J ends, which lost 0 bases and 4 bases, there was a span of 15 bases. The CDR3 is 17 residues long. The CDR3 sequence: CASSQDQVSSGNEKLFF. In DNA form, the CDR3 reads TGTGCCAGCAGCCAAGATCAGGTTTCTTCAGGTAATGAAAAACTGTTTTTT.

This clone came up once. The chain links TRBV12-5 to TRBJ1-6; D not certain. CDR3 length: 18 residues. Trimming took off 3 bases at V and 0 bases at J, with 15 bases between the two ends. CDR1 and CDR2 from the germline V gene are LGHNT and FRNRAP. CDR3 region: CASGFRPLEDSYNSPLHF. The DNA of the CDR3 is TGTGCTAGTGGTTTTAGGCCGCTTGAGGACTCCTATAATTCACCCCTCCACTTT.

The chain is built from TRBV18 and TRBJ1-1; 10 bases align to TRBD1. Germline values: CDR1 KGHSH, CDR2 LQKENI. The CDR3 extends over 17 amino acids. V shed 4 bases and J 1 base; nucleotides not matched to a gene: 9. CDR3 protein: CASSLYSGQGKNTEAFF. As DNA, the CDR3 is TGTGCCAGCTCACTGTACTCGGGACAGGGGAAGAACACTGAAGCTTTCTTT.

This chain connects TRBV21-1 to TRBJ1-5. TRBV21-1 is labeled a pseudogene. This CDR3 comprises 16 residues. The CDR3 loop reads CASRNEGRDFNQPQHF. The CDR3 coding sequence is TGTGCCAGCAGAAATGAGGGCAGGGACTTCAATCAGCCCCAGCATTTT.

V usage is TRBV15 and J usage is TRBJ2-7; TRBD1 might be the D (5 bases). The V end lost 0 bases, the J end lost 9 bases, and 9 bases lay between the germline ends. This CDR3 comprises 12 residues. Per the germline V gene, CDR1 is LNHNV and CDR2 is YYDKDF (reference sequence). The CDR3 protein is CATSRDSQGQYF. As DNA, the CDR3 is TGTGCCACCAGCAGAGATTCGCAGGGGCAGTACTTC.

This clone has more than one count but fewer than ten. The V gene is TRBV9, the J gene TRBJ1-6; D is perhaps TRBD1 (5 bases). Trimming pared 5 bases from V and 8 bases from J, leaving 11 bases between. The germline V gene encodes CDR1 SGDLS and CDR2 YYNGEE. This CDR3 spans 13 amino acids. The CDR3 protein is CASSSLTDSPLHF. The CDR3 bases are TGTGCCAGCAGTTCCTTGACAGATTCACCCCTCCACTTT.

CDR3 DNA: TGTGCCAGCAGGGACAGGGGGGGGAACACTGAAGCTTTCTTT. As protein: CASRDRGGNTEAFF. V is TRBV6-1 and J is TRBJ1-1, with 10 bases that match TRBD1. Germline CDR1 reads MNHNS; CDR2 reads SASEGT. The CDR3 consists of 14 residues. The junction had 2 bases not matched to a gene; V was cut back by 6 bases and J by 1 base.

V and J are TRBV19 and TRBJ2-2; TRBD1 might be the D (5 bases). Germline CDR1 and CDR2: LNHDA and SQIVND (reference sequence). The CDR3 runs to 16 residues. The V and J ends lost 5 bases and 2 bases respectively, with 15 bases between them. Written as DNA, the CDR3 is TGTGCCAGTAGTTCTATGACAGTCCGTAACACCGGGGAGCTGTTTTTT. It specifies CASSSMTVRNTGELFF. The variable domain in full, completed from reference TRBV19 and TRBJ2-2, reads DGGITQSPKYLFRKEGQNVTLSCEQNLNHDAMYWYRQDPGQGLRLIYYSQIVNDFQKGDIAEGYSVSREKKESFPLTVTSAQKNPTAFYLCASSSMTVRNTGELFFGEGSRLTVL.

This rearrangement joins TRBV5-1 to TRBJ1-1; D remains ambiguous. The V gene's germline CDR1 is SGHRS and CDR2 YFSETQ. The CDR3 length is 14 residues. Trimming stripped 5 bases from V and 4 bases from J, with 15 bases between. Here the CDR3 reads CASRPGPDPTEAFF. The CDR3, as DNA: TGCGCCAGCAGACCCGGACCTGATCCCACTGAAGCTTTCTTT.

The CDR3 bases are TGTGCCAGCAGCCCTAGCGGGGGTAGCTCCTACGAGCAGTACTTC. This sequence encodes CASSPSGGSSYEQYF. The rearrangement uses TRBV14 and TRBJ2-7, with 10 bases lining up with TRBD2. The CDR3 consists of 15 residues. V gave up 4 bases and J gave up 0 bases; unmatched junction bases: 3. CDR1 and CDR2 from the germline V gene are SGHDN and FVKESK.

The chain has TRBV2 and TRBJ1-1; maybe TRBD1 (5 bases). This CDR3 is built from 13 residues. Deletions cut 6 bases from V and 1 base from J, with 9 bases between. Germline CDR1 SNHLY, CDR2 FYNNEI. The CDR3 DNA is TGTGCCAGCAGGGGTGACAGGAACACTGAAGCTTTCTTT. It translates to CASRGDRNTEAFF. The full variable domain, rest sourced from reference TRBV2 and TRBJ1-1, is EPEVTQTPSHQVTQMGQEVILRCVPISNHLYFYWYRQILGQKVEFLVSFYNNEISEKSEIFDDQFSVERPDGSNFTLKIRSTKLEDSAMYFCASRGDRNTEAFFGQGTRLTVV.

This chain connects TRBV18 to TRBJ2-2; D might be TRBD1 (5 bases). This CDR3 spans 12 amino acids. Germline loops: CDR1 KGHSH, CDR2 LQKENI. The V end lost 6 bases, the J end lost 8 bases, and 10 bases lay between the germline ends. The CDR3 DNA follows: TGTGCCAGCTCGGAAGGGGATGGGGAGCTGTTTTTT. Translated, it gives CASSEGDGELFF.